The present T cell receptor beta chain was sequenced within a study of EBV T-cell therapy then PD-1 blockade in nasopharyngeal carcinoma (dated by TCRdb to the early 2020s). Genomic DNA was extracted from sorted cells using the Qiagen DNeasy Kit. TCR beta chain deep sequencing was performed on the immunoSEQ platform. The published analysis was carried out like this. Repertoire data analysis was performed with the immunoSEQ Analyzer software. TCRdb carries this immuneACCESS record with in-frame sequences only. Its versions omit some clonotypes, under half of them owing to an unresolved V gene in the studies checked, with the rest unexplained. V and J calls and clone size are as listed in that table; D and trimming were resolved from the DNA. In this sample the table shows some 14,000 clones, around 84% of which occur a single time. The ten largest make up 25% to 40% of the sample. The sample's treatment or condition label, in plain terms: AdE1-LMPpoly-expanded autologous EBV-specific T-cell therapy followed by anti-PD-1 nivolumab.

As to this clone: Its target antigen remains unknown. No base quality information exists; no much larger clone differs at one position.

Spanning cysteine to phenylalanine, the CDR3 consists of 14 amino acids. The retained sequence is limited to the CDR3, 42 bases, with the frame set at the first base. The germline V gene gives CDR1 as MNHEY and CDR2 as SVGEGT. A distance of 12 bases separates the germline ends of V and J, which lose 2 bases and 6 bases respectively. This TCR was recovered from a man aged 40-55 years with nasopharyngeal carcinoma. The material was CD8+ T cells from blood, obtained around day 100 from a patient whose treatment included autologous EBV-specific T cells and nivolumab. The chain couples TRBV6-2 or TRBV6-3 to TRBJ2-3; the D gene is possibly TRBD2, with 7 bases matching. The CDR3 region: CASSYGGAADTQYF. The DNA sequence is TGTGCCAGCAGTTACGGGGGGGCCGCTGATACGCAGTATTTT.